This T cell receptor beta chain is from a study of shared T cell receptors in the human thymus. This CDR3 spans 14 amino acids. The V gene's germline CDR1 is MDHEN and CDR2 SYDVKM. The V and J ends lost 7 bases and 6 bases, in that order; junction bases with no gene match: 6. Clones were sequenced by immunoSEQ multiplex PCR, and TCRdb holds only the in-frame ones, with some missing. This table has hundreds of thousands of clones, about 89% appearing once. This clone was picked up one time. These sequences were also reported in another study, on human thymus T cells. That paper states: Surgeons resected thymus tissue during corrective heart surgery. Among unrelated individuals, related research reported thymic repertoires that overlapped highly.

Sequenced material: thymocytes. The sequence derives from a boy in the first two years of life with a congenital heart defect. The V call is TRBV28, the J call TRBJ2-1; 10 bases are a match to TRBD2. The CDR3 region is CASTRLAGLNEQFF. Written as DNA, the CDR3 is TGTGCCAGCACACGACTAGCGGGTCTCAATGAGCAGTTCTTC.